The clone carrying this TCR beta chain was picked up many times. Its antigen is as yet unknown. The data stem from a study of blood T cells in healthy people across ages. A second PCR of 7 to 11 cycles used a sample-barcoded 5' primer and a J-beta primer mix. In TCRdb, the 5' RACE reads were re-called with MiXCR into one record per CDR3 protein. The data contain roughly 800,000 distinct CDR3 sequences, approximately 25% of them singletons. Trimming stripped 0 bases from V and 4 bases from J, with 10 bases between. Germline CDR1 reads MNHEY; CDR2 reads SVGEGT. The CDR3 has 15 amino acids. Whole-study findings and limits: Naive CD4+ cells and diversity were both higher in long-lived donors than in aged donors.

A further study also used this sample, focusing on T cells of mothers and their children. That work adds: Unrelated pairs and related pairs have their TCR recombination output shaped similarly by thymic selection. Slightly higher overlap, not significant, was seen in related mother-child pairs than in unrelated pairs.

The sequence derives from a boy aged 5-17 years in good health. The chain carries TRBV6-2 or TRBV6-3 and TRBJ1-5, with TRBD1 as a possible D gene (5 bases). The sequenced material came from blood. CDR3 in amino acids: CASSYSFGGNQPQHF. Written as DNA, the CDR3 is TGTGCCAGCAGTTACTCGTTTGGGGGAAATCAGCCCCAGCATTTT.